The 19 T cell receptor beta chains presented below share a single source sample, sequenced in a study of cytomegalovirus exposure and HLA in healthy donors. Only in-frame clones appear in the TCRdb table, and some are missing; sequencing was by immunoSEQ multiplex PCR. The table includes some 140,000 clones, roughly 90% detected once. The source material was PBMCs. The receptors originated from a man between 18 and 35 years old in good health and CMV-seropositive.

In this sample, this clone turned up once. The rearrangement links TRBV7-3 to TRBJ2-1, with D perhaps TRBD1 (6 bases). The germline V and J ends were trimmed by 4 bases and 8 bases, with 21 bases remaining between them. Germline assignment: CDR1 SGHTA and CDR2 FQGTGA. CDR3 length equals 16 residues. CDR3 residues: CASSSQGQGRGDEQFF. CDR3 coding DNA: TGTGCCAGCAGCTCCCAGGGGCAGGGCCGAGGTGATGAGCAGTTCTTC.

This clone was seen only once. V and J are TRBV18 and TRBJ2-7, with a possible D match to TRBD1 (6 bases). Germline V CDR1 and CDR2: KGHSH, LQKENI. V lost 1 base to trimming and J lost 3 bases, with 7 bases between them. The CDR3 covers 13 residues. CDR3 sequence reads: CASSPLDSYEQYF. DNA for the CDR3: TGTGCCAGCTCACCACTGGACAGCTACGAGCAGTACTTC.

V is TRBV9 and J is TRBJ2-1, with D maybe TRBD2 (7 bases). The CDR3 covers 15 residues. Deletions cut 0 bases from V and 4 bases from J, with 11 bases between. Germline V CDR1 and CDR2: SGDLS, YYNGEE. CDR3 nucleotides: TGTGCCAGCAGCGTAGAAGGGGGGGTATACAATGAGCAGTTCTTC. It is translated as CASSVEGGVYNEQFF.

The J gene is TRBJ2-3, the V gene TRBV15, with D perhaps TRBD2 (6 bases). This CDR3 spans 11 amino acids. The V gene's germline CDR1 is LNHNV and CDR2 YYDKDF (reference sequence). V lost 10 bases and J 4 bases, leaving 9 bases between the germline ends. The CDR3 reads CAIGGSDTQYF. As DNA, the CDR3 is TGTGCCATCGGGGGTTCAGATACGCAGTATTTT. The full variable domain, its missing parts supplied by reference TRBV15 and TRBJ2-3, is DAMVIQNPRYQVTQFGKPVTLSCSQTLNHNVMYWYQQKSSQAPKLLFHYYDKDFNNEADTPDNFQSRRPNTSFCFLDIRSPGLGDTAMYLCAIGGSDTQYFGPGTRLTVL.

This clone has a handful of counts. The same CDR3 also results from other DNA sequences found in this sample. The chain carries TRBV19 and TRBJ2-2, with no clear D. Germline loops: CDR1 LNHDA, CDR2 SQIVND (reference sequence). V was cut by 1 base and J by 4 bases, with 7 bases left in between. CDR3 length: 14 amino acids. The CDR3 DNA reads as TGTGCCAGTAGTATAGTTTCGGTCACCGGGGAGCTGTTTTTT. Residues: CASSIVSVTGELFF.

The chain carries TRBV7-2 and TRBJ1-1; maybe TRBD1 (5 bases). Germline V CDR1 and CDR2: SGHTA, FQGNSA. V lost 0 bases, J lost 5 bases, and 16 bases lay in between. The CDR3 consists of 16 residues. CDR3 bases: TGTGCCAGCAGCTTAGCGCGCAGTAAGGGGAAGACTGAAGCTTTCTTT. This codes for CASSLARSKGKTEAFF. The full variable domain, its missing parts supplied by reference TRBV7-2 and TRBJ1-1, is GAGVSQSPSNKVTEKGKDVELRCDPISGHTALYWYRQSLGQGLEFLIYFQGNSAPDKSGLPSDRFSAERTGGSVSTLTIQRTQQEDSAVYLCASSLARSKGKTEAFFGQGTRLTVV.

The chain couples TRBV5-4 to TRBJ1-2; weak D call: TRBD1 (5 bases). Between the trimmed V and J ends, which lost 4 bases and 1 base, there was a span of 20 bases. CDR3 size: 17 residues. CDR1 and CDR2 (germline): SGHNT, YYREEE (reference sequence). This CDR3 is CASSRKLGGTNNYGYTF. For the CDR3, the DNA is TGTGCCAGCAGCCGTAAATTGGGGGGAACTAATAACTATGGCTACACCTTC.

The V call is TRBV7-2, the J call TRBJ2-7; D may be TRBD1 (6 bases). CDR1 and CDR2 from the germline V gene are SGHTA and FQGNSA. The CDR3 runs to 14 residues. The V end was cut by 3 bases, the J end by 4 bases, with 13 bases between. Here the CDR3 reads CASSFATGGYEQYF. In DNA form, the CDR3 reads TGTGCCAGCAGCTTCGCGACAGGCGGTTACGAGCAGTACTTC.

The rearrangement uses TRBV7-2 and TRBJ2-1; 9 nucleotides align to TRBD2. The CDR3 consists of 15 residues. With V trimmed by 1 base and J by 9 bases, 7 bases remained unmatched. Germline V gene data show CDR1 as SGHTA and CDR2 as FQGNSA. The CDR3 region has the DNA TGTGCCAGCAGCTTAGATCCTAGCGGGGTTTTTGAGCAGTTCTTC. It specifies CASSLDPSGVFEQFF. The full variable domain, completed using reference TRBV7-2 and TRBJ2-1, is GAGVSQSPSNKVTEKGKDVELRCDPISGHTALYWYRQSLGQGLEFLIYFQGNSAPDKSGLPSDRFSAERTGGSVSTLTIQRTQQEDSAVYLCASSLDPSGVFEQFFGPGTRLTVL.

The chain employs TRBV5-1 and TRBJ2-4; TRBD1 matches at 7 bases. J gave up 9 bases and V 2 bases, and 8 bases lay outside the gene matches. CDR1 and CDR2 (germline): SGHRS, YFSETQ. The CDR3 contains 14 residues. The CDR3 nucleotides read TGCGCCAGCAGCTTTTCACAGGGGCCTGCCATTCAGTACTTC. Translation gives CASSFSQGPAIQYF.

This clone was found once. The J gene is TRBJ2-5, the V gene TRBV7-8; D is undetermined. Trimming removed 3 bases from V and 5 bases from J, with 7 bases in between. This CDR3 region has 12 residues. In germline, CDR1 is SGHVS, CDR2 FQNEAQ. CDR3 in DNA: TGTGCCAGCAGCTTGGTCAGGGAGACCCAGTACTTC. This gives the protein CASSLVRETQYF.

The CDR3 sequence: CASSLLGTGGFNYGYTF. The CDR3 DNA reads TGTGCCAGCAGCTTACTAGGTACAGGGGGCTTCAACTATGGCTACACCTTC. This chain links TRBV7-2 with TRBJ1-2, with 9 bases that match TRBD1. Germline CDR1 reads SGHTA; CDR2 reads FQGNSA. The CDR3 has 17 amino acids. Trimming removed 2 bases from V and 2 bases from J; junction bases left unmatched: 9.

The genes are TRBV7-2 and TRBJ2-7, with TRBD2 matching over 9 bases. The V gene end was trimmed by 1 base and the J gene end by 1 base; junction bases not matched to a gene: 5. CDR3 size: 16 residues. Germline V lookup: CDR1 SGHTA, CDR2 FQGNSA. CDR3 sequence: CASSLVSLAGSYEQYF. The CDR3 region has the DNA TGTGCCAGCAGCTTAGTTAGTCTAGCGGGGTCCTACGAGCAGTACTTC.

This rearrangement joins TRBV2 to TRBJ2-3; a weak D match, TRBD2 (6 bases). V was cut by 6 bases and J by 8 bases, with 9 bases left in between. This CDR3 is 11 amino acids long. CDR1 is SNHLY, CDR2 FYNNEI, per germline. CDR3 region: CASRGGGTQYF. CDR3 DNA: TGTGCCAGCAGGGGGGGAGGTACGCAGTATTTT. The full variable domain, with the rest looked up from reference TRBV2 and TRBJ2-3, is EPEVTQTPSHQVTQMGQEVILRCVPISNHLYFYWYRQILGQKVEFLVSFYNNEISEKSEIFDDQFSVERPDGSNFTLKIRSTKLEDSAMYFCASRGGGTQYFGPGTRLTVL.

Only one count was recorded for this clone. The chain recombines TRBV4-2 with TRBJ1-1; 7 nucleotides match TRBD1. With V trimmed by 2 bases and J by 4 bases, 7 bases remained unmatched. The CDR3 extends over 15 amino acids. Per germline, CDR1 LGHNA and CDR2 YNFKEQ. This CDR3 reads CASSQPSTGATEAFF. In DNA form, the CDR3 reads TGTGCCAGCAGCCAACCCTCTACAGGGGCCACTGAAGCTTTCTTT.

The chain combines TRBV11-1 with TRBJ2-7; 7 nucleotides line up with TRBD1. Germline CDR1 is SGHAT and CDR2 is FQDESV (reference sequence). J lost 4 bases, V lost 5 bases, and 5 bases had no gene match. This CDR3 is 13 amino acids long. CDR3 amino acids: CASSPGTVYEQYF. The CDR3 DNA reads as TGTGCCAGCAGCCCCGGGACAGTTTACGAGCAGTACTTC.

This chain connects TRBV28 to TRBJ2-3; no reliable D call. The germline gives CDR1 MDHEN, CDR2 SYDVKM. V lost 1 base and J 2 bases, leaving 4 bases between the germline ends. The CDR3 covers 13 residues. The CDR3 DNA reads TGTGCCAGCAGTTTATTAGACACAGATACGCAGTATTTT. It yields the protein CASSLLDTDTQYF.

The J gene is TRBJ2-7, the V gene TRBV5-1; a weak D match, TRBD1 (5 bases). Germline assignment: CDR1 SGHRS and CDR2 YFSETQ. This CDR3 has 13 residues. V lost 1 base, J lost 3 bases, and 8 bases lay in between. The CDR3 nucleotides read TGCGCCAGCAGCTTGATAACAGGCTACGAGCAGTACTTC. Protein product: CASSLITGYEQYF.

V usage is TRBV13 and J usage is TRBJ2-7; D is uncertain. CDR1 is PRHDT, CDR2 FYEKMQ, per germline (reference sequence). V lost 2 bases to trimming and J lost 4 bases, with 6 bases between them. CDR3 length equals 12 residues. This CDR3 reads CASSLSRYEQYF. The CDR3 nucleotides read TGTGCCAGCAGCTTATCACGGTACGAGCAGTACTTC.